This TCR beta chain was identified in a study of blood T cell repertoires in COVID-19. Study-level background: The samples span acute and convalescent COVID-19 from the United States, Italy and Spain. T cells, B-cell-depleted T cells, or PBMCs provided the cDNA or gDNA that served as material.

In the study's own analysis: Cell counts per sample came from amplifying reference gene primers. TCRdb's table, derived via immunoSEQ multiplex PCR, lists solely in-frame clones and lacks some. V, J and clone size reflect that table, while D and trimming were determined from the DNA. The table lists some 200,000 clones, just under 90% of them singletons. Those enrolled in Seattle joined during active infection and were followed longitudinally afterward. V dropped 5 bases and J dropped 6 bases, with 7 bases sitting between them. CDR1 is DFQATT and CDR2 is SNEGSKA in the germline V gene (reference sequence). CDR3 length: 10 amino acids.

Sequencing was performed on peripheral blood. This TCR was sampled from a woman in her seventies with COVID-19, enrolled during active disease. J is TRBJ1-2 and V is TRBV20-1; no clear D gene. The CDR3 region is CSAFLHGYTF. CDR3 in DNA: TGCAGTGCTTTCCTTCATGGCTACACCTTC.